This T cell receptor (beta chain) was sequenced for a study of a mutant IDH1 vaccine in newly diagnosed glioma. Described time point: baseline, week 1 (first vaccination visit). Regarding treatment: pre-vaccination baseline after standard-of-care therapy. New WHO grade 3 or 4 astrocytomas that were IDH1-mutant and ATRX-lost occurred in the donors. The study, taken as a whole, reports: With respect to changes in top peripheral T cell clonotypes, pseudoprogression seemed unrelated. Vaccine-induced immune responses were detected in around 92% of patients.

Trimming removed 8 bases at V and 1 base at J, with 17 bases between. Germline V gene sequence: CDR1 SNHLY, CDR2 FYNNEI. The CDR3 loop spans 15 amino acids. In the case of this clone: Its antigen remains unidentified.

The repertoire was sequenced with immunoSEQ multiplex PCR; TCRdb's copy has only in-frame clones and lacks some. The sample holds about 34,000 clones; over 60% are singletons and the top ten take roughly 8.9%. V gene TRBV2 combines with J gene TRBJ1-1; D gene uncertain. The material sequenced was peripheral blood mononuclear cells (PBMCs), taken from a glioma patient treated with radiotherapy, temozolomide or both. The clonotype was recovered from a man in his fifties or sixties with glioma. Some clones in this sample may be carry-over from other donors' samples. CDR3 residues: CASEYVRAGNTEAFF. The CDR3 nucleotides are TGTGCCAGCGAGTACGTGAGGGCGGGGAACACTGAAGCTTTCTTT.